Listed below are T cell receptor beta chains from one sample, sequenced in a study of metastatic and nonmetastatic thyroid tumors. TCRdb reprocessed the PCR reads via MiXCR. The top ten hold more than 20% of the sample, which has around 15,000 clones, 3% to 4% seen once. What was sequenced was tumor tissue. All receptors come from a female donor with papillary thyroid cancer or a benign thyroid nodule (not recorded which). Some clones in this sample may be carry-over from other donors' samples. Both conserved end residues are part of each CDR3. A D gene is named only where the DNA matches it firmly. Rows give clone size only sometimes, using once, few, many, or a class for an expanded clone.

CASSLWLYSNQPQHF TGTGCCAGTAGTCTGTGGCTGTATAGCAATCAGCCCCAGCATTTT TRBJ1-5 few . TRBV19
CAISEGAPGELFF TGTGCCATCAGTGAAGGAGCGCCCGGGGAGCTGTTTTTT TRBJ2-2 few . TRBV10-3
CAISEPVDNAEAFF TGTGCCATCAGTGAGCCAGTGGACAACGCGGAAGCTTTCTTT TRBJ1-1 few . TRBV10-3
CASSQTYGYTF TGTGCCAGCAGCCAAACGTATGGCTACACCTTC TRBJ1-2 few . TRBV7-9
CASSLWRNGGPTNYGYTF TGTGCCAGCAGTTTATGGCGGAACGGTGGGCCAACCAACTATGGCTACACCTTC TRBJ1-2 few . TRBV28
CASRNRNTEAFF TGTGCCAGCAGAAACAGGAACACCGAAGCTTTCTTT TRBJ1-1 . . TRBV6-2/TRBV6-3
CASSPIRGSTANYGYTF TGTGCCAGCAGCCCCATTAGGGGTTCCACGGCTAACTATGGCTACACCTTC TRBJ1-2 . . TRBV6-1
CASSRTSRETQYF TGTGCCAGCAGCCGAACTAGTCGAGAGACCCAGTACTTC TRBJ2-5 . . TRBV6-1
CARSRGGGYGYTF TGTGCCAGATCCAGGGGAGGCGGCTATGGCTACACCTTC TRBJ1-2 few . TRBV28
CASSSTGLDGYTF TGTGCCAGCAGTTCCACAGGCCTAGACGGCTACACCTTC TRBJ1-2 . . TRBV6-2/TRBV6-3
CASSSSDRVEKLFF TGTGCCAGCAGTTCCTCGGACAGGGTTGAAAAACTGTTTTTT TRBJ1-4 many TRBD1 TRBV28
CASSATGSSSYNEQFF TGTGCCAGCAGCGCCACAGGGTCAAGCTCCTACAATGAGCAGTTCTTC TRBJ2-1 . . TRBV9
CASSALSGQETQYF TGTGCCAGCAGTGCCCTGAGCGGCCAAGAGACCCAGTACTTC TRBJ2-5 medium-sized . TRBV2
CASLPGPRRTEAFF TGTGCCAGTCTTCCGGGACCCCGAAGGACTGAAGCTTTCTTT TRBJ1-1 . . TRBV28
CAWSGQGYEQYF TGTGCCTGGAGTGGACAGGGATACGAGCAGTACTTC TRBJ2-7 . TRBD1 TRBV30
CASSERQHQPQHF TGTGCCAGCAGTGAAAGGCAGCACCAGCCCCAGCATTTT TRBJ1-5 . . TRBV6-1
CARSYLSIATDTQYF TGTGCCCGCAGTTATCTTAGTATCGCCACAGATACGCAGTATTTT TRBJ2-3 once . TRBV6-5
CASSLARRGISSSPLHF TGTGCCAGCAGTTTAGCCCGTAGGGGTATCAGTAGTTCACCCCTCCACTTT TRBJ1-6 few . TRBV27
CASSTKPGYNSPLHF TGTGCCAGCAGTACCAAACCAGGGTATAATTCACCCCTCCACTTT TRBJ1-6 few . TRBV6-2/TRBV6-3
CASSFGGGTYNEQFF TGTGCCAGCAGCTTCGGGGGAGGGACTTACAATGAGCAGTTCTTC TRBJ2-1 few TRBD2 TRBV11-2
CASSLTRDNQPQHF TGTGCCAGCAGTTTAACGAGGGACAATCAGCCCCAGCATTTT TRBJ1-5 . . TRBV28
CSAPEDRTNYGYTF TGCAGTGCTCCCGAAGACAGGACCAACTATGGCTACACCTTC TRBJ1-2 medium-sized . TRBV20-1
CASSLLTSGRVNTQYF TGTGCCAGCAGTCTCTTGACTAGCGGGAGGGTAAATACGCAGTATTTT TRBJ2-3 few TRBD2 TRBV27
CASSLFAGGPSEQYF TGTGCCAGCAGCTTATTTGCGGGAGGGCCGTCCGAGCAGTACTTC TRBJ2-7 . TRBD2 TRBV7-6
CASSEGTGADTQYF TGTGCCAGCAGTGAAGGGACAGGGGCAGATACTCAGTATTTT TRBJ2-3 few TRBD1 TRBV6-1
CASSLGTAGEADTQYF TGCGCCAGCAGCCTCGGGACGGCGGGGGAGGCAGATACGCAGTATTTT TRBJ2-3 . TRBD2 TRBV5-1
CASSLEVRTEAFF TGTGCCAGCAGTTTAGAGGTCCGCACTGAAGCTTTCTTT TRBJ1-1 medium-sized . TRBV6-1
CVSRQLAGVGEQYF TGTGTCAGTAGGCAACTAGCGGGAGTCGGCGAGCAGTACTTC TRBJ2-7 few TRBD2 TRBV12-3/TRBV12-4
CASSYQGRAYEQYF TGCGCCAGCAGCTACCAGGGAAGAGCCTACGAGCAGTACTTC TRBJ2-7 . . TRBV4-1
CASRPGTYYGYTF TGTGCCAGCAGACCCGGGACTTACTATGGCTACACCTTC TRBJ1-2 few . TRBV6-1
CASSYEGTYNSPLHF TGTGCCAGCAGTTACGAGGGAACCTATAATTCACCCCTCCACTTT TRBJ1-6 few . TRBV6-9
CASSPRTGNTGELFF TGTGCCAGCAGTCCTCGGACAGGGAACACCGGGGAGCTGTTTTTT TRBJ2-2 few TRBD1 TRBV2
CASSSGQKNQPQHF TGTGCCAGCAGTTCGGGACAGAAGAATCAGCCCCAGCATTTT TRBJ1-5 few TRBD1 TRBV6-1
CATSRAYNSPLHF TGTGCCACCAGCAGAGCCTATAATTCACCCCTCCACTTT TRBJ1-6 few . TRBV15
CASRRGLNTEAFF TGTGCCAGCAGGCGGGGATTGAACACTGAAGCTTTCTTT TRBJ1-1 few . TRBV6-1
CASIGSGAPGDTGELFF TGTGCCAGTATAGGGTCGGGGGCCCCTGGTGACACCGGGGAGCTGTTTTTT TRBJ2-2 . . TRBV28
CASSQERGSYTYEQYF TGCGCCAGCAGCCAAGAGAGGGGCAGCTACACCTACGAGCAGTACTTC TRBJ2-7 . . TRBV4-1
CASSQMETQYF TGTGCCAGCAGCCAAATGGAGACCCAGTACTTC TRBJ2-5 few . TRBV3-1
CASSLEGTGLTGSYGYTF TGTGCCAGCAGCTTAGAAGGCACAGGCCTCACGGGGAGTTATGGCTACACCTTC TRBJ1-2 few . TRBV11-2
CASSSYGTRGDGYTF TGTGCAAGTTCCTCATACGGGACGCGGGGCGATGGATACACCTTC TRBJ1-2 . . TRBV19
CASSIDGGNNSPLHF TGTGCCAGTAGTATAGATGGGGGTAATAATTCACCCCTCCACTTT TRBJ1-6 few . TRBV19
CSVDDRITEAFF TGCAGCGTTGATGACAGGATTACTGAAGCTTTCTTT TRBJ1-1 few . TRBV29-1
CASTELEGHYSNQPQHF TGTGCCAGCACCGAATTGGAGGGACACTATAGCAATCAGCCCCAGCATTTT TRBJ1-5 . . TRBV28
CASSFDTDTQYF TGTGCCAGCAGTTTCGACACAGATACGCAGTATTTT TRBJ2-3 . . TRBV12-3/TRBV12-4
CASSYSAGESTDTQYF TGTGCCAGCAGTTACTCAGCGGGGGAAAGCACAGATACGCAGTATTTT TRBJ2-3 . TRBD2 TRBV6-4
CAWGSGSGNTIYF TGTGCCTGGGGTTCGGGCAGTGGAAACACCATATATTTT TRBJ1-3 . . TRBV30
CASKSTRRGADQPQHF TGTGCCAGTAAGTCCACTCGACGGGGGGCAGATCAGCCCCAGCATTTT TRBJ1-5 few . TRBV19
CASSSDREATEAFF TGTGCCAGCAGTTCAGACAGGGAGGCCACTGAAGCTTTCTTT TRBJ1-1 . TRBD1 TRBV12-3/TRBV12-4
CASSLGGSYGYTF TGTGCCAGCAGCTTGGGTGGATCCTATGGCTACACCTTC TRBJ1-2 . . TRBV12-3/TRBV12-4
CASKKGEANTEAFF TGTGCCAGCAAAAAAGGGGAGGCGAACACTGAAGCTTTCTTT TRBJ1-1 few . TRBV6-2/TRBV6-3
CSVRQSQGNYEQYF TGCAGTGTTAGACAATCTCAGGGGAACTACGAGCAGTACTTC TRBJ2-7 few . TRBV20-1
CATSRGVDNEQFF TGTGCCACCAGCCGAGGGGTGGACAATGAGCAGTTCTTC TRBJ2-1 . . TRBV24-1
CASSIATSTGYVDEQYF TGTGCCAGTAGTATAGCTACCTCGACAGGGTATGTGGACGAGCAGTACTTC TRBJ2-7 . TRBD1 TRBV19
CASSEVEGSDQPQHF TGTGCCAGCAGTGAAGTGGAGGGGAGTGATCAGCCCCAGCATTTT TRBJ1-5 . . TRBV6-1
CASTYLRSARETQYF TGTGCCAGCACTTATCTTAGGAGCGCCAGAGAGACGCAGTATTTT TRBJ2-3 . . TRBV6-1